The rows below give T cell receptor beta chains drawn from one sample of a study of Ad26.COV2.S vaccination and SARS-CoV-2 variants. TCRdb's table, derived via immunoSEQ multiplex PCR, lists solely in-frame clones and lacks some. Of approximately 480,000 clones in the sample, around 88% were seen once. The input for sequencing was peripheral blood, taken in a trial of Ad26.COV2.S vaccine versus placebo. The receptors originated from a person between 18 and 65 years old who received the Ad26.COV2.S COVID-19 vaccine or a placebo. CDR3s include the opening cysteine and the closing phenylalanine or tryptophan. A D gene is named only where the DNA matches it firmly. The listing skips clone size in some rows; elsewhere it reads once, few, many or a size class.

j_gene | abundance | v_gene | d_gene | CDR3nt | CDR3aa
TRBJ2-1 | - | TRBV5-4 | TRBD2 | TGTGCCAGCAGCTTGGAACTAGCGGGCCACAATGAGCAGTTCTTC | CASSLELAGHNEQFF
TRBJ2-5 | - | TRBV6-1 | TRBD1 | TGTGCCAGCAGTGATGGCGTCCGGGACAGAGAGACCCAGTACTTC | CASSDGVRDRETQYF
TRBJ2-1 | - | TRBV6-5 | TRBD2 | TGTGCCAGCAGCTTACGACTAGCGGGAGGGCCTGAGCAGTTCTTC | CASSLRLAGGPEQFF
TRBJ1-5 | - | TRBV30 | - | TGTGCCTGGAGCGCCTCGGGGGGAAGGGATCAGCCCCAGCATTTT | CAWSASGGRDQPQHF
TRBJ1-1 | - | TRBV9 | - | TGTGCCAGCAGCCCATGGACACAAACGAACACTGAAGCTTTCTTT | CASSPWTQTNTEAFF
TRBJ2-1 | - | TRBV19 | - | TGTGCCAGTAGTATAGGGACTACCAACAATGAGCAGTTCTTC | CASSIGTTNNEQFF
TRBJ2-7 | - | TRBV27 | - | TGTGCCAGCAGTTTATTCCCGCGGGACGGGGAGCAGTACTTC | CASSLFPRDGEQYF
TRBJ1-2 | - | TRBV12-3/TRBV12-4 | - | TGTGCCAGCAGCCCGGGGGTTTCGGATGGCTACACCTTC | CASSPGVSDGYTF
TRBJ2-2 | - | TRBV7-9 | - | TGTGCCAGCAGACCAACACCGGGACCCCGGACGGGGTGGGAGCTGTTTTTT | CASRPTPGPRTGWELFF
TRBJ1-1 | - | TRBV12-5 | - | TGTGCTAGTGGTTCGCGGGGACGCGCGCACACTGAAGCTTTCTTT | CASGSRGRAHTEAFF
TRBJ1-5 | few | TRBV28 | - | TGTGCCAGCAGAGAGGGGGGTCAGCCCCAGCATTTT | CASREGGQPQHF
TRBJ2-7 | - | TRBV5-4 | TRBD2 | TGTGCCAGCAGCTTGGCCCGGGGGGACGAGCAGTACTTC | CASSLARGDEQYF
TRBJ2-7 | few | TRBV3-1/TRBV3-2 | - | TGTGCCAGCAGCCAAGATGTATTTAACTACGAGCAGTACTTC | CASSQDVFNYEQYF
TRBJ1-6 | - | TRBV11-2 | - | TGTGCCAGCAGCTTTCAGGGGCACATGGGTTCTTCACCCCTCCACTTT | CASSFQGHMGSSPLHF
TRBJ2-2 | - | TRBV6-2/TRBV6-3 | - | TGTGCCAGCAGCTTGTCCGTCTTAGTGGCTTGGCTGTTTTTT | CASSLSVLVAWLFF
TRBJ2-3 | - | TRBV7-9 | - | TGTGCCAGCAGCTTTCAGGGAGATACGCAGTATTTT | CASSFQGDTQYF
TRBJ2-5 | - | TRBV3-1/TRBV3-2 | - | TGTGCCAGCAGCCAAGAATTCGGCTATGAAGGAGAGACCCAGTACTTC | CASSQEFGYEGETQYF
TRBJ2-3 | - | TRBV19 | - | TGTGCCAGTAGTACCCGTGGGGGAGATACGCAGTATTTT | CASSTRGGDTQYF
TRBJ1-3 | - | TRBV7-9 | - | TGTGCCAGCAGCCTTAGCCCCGTCCAGCTTCACTCTGGAAACACCATATATTTT | CASSLSPVQLHSGNTIYF
TRBJ2-7 | - | TRBV7-8 | - | TGTGCCAGCAGCCGTCGGACCTACGAGCAGTACTTC | CASSRRTYEQYF
TRBJ2-3 | - | TRBV6-6 | TRBD2 | TGTGCCAGCAGGTCTTTCGAGGGAGGGAGGTCCGGTACGCAGTATTTT | CASRSFEGGRSGTQYF
TRBJ2-3 | once | TRBV30 | TRBD2 | TGTGCCTGGGACGAAGCGGGAGCCACAGATACGCAGTATTTT | CAWDEAGATDTQYF
TRBJ1-1 | once | TRBV11-1 | TRBD1 | TGTGCCAGCAGCTTCTCCGACAGGGCCAACACTGAAGCTTTCTTT | CASSFSDRANTEAFF
TRBJ2-4 | - | TRBV18 | - | TGTGCCAGCTCACCAGGGGCGGACATTCAGTACTTC | CASSPGADIQYF
TRBJ2-3 | - | TRBV19 | - | TGTGCCAGTAGTATGATCTCTGATAGCGGTACGCAGTATTTT | CASSMISDSGTQYF
TRBJ1-6 | once | TRBV7-9 | - | TGTGCCAGCTATACCGAAAATTCACCCCTCCACTTT | CASYTENSPLHF
TRBJ1-2 | few | TRBV5-6 | - | TGTGCCAGCAGCTTGTGGGGACGGACGGTGGGGACAAAAGGCTACACCTTC | CASSLWGRTVGTKGYTF
TRBJ2-3 | - | TRBV7-9 | - | TGTGCCAGCAGCTTAGGTGAGCGGGGCACAGATACGCAGTATTTT | CASSLGERGTDTQYF
TRBJ2-3 | - | TRBV19 | - | TGTGCCAGTAGTATTGGGGAAAGACACACAGATACGCAGTATTTT | CASSIGERHTDTQYF
TRBJ1-6 | - | TRBV5-6 | - | TGTGCCAGCAGCGGTAGCTCCTATAATTCACCCCTCCACTTT | CASSGSSYNSPLHF
TRBJ1-6 | - | TRBV7-2 | TRBD1 | TGTGCCAGCAGCGCACAGCGGGACAGACGGTCACCCCTCCACTTT | CASSAQRDRRSPLHF
TRBJ2-1 | - | TRBV18 | TRBD2 | TGTGCCAGCTCACCACGACTAGCGGGAGTGGGGAATGAGCAGTTCTTC | CASSPRLAGVGNEQFF
TRBJ1-5 | - | TRBV30 | TRBD1 | TGTGCCTGGAGTCAGACAGGGGGCGGTCAGCCCCAGCATTTT | CAWSQTGGGQPQHF
TRBJ2-7 | - | TRBV3-1/TRBV3-2 | TRBD2 | TGTGCCAGCAGCCAAGGGACTAGCGGCCGATACGAGCAGTACTTC | CASSQGTSGRYEQYF
TRBJ2-7 | - | TRBV7-2 | - | TGTGCCAGCAGCCGCATTCCAAGGAGTCCATACGAGCAGTACTTC | CASSRIPRSPYEQYF
TRBJ2-7 | - | TRBV29-1 | - | TGCAGCGTAACCCGGGGCGGCGCTTACTACGAGCAGTACTTC | CSVTRGGAYYEQYF
TRBJ1-5 | - | TRBV4-2 | TRBD1 | TGTGCCAGCAGCACGACAGGGGATCCCCATCAGCCCCAGCATTTT | CASSTTGDPHQPQHF
TRBJ1-5 | - | TRBV7-8 | TRBD1 | TGTGCCAGCAGCTTAGTTCGGGGACAGGGGGTCGGGCCCCAGCATTTT | CASSLVRGQGVGPQHF
TRBJ2-7 | - | TRBV20-1 | TRBD1 | TGCAGTGCTAGTGGACAGGGCTACGAGCAGTACTTC | CSASGQGYEQYF
TRBJ2-2 | - | TRBV9 | - | TGTGCCAGCAGCGCGGGACTTGGGGTGGGGGACACCGGGGAGCTGTTTTTT | CASSAGLGVGDTGELFF
TRBJ2-2 | - | TRBV7-9 | - | TGTGCCAGCAGCTCCCGCCAGCCAGGGAACACCGGGGAGCTGTTTTTT | CASSSRQPGNTGELFF
TRBJ2-7 | - | TRBV2 | TRBD1 | TGTGCCAGCAGTGTGGGCAGGGGGCCGGACGAGCAGTACTTC | CASSVGRGPDEQYF
TRBJ2-3 | - | TRBV28 | TRBD2 | TGTGCCACTAGCGGGAATACAAGACCAGATACGCAGTATTTT | CATSGNTRPDTQYF
TRBJ1-2 | - | TRBV19 | - | TGTGCCAGTAGTAACCGGGACGTTGACTATGGCTACACCTTC | CASSNRDVDYGYTF
TRBJ1-5 | - | TRBV27 | - | TGTGCCAGCAGTATGCGACAGATGTATCAGCCCCAGCATTTT | CASSMRQMYQPQHF